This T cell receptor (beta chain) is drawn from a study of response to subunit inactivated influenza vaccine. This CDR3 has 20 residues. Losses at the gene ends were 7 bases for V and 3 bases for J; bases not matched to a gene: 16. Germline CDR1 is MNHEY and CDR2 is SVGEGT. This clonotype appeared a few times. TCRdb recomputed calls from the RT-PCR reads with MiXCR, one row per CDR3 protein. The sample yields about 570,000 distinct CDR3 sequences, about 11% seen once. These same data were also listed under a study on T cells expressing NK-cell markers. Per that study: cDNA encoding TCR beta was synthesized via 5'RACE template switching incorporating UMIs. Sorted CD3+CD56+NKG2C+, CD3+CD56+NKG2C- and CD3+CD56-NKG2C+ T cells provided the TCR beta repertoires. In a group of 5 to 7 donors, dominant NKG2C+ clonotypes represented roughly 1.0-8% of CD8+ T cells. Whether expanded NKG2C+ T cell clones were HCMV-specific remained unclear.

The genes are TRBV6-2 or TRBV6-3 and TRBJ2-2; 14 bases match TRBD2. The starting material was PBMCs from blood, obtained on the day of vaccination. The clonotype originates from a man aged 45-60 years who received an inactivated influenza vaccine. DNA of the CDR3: TGTGCCAGCAAAACCATTCGGACTAGCGGGGGGCCTTATGACACCGGGGAGCTGTTTTTT. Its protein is CASKTIRTSGGPYDTGELFF.